This entry lists 26 T cell receptor beta chains sequenced from one sample in a study of blood T cell repertoires in COVID-19 (dated by TCRdb to 2020 to 2021). Library preparation employed the immunoSEQ multiplex PCR assay. Entries here come from immuneACCESS through TCRdb and include only in-frame sequences with V and J called. Some clones fail to appear in such tables; in the studies checked, an unresolved V gene covers under half of the shortfall, and the cause of the remainder is unknown. The sample includes fewer than 350,000 clones, with around 86% observed a single time. 4% to 6% of the sample is in the top ten clones. The sequencing input was PBMCs or T cells enriched from blood (not recorded which). These receptors were obtained from a man aged 55-75 years who had recovered from COVID-19.

V and J are TRBV9 and TRBJ2-2; 9 nucleotides match TRBD2. The CDR3 sequence is 16 residues long. With V trimmed by 0 bases and J by 4 bases, 4 bases remained unmatched. CDR1 and CDR2 from the germline V gene are SGDLS and YYNGEE. The CDR3 coding sequence is TGTGCCAGCAGCGTAGACGGCGGGAGGGGCACCGGGGAGCTGTTTTTT. This codes for CASSVDGGRGTGELFF.

The V call is TRBV28, the J call TRBJ1-5; D possibly corresponds to TRBD1 (6 bases). Germline lookup yields CDR1 MDHEN and CDR2 SYDVKM. The CDR3 covers 14 residues. V shed 6 bases and J shed 6 bases, with 15 bases lying between them. The CDR3 nucleotides read TGTGCCAGCAGACCAGGGGAAGGGGGTCAGCCCCAGCATTTT. This translates into CASRPGEGGQPQHF.

The gene calls are TRBV2 and TRBJ1-5, with D possibly TRBD1 on 5 matching bases. The V end was cut by 3 bases, the J end by 3 bases, with 9 bases between. CDR1 is SNHLY, CDR2 FYNNEI, per germline. The CDR3 sequence is 14 residues long. CDR3 in amino acids: CASSDRTNNQPQHF. The CDR3 DNA sequence: TGTGCCAGCAGTGACAGGACAAACAATCAGCCCCAGCATTTT.

This chain connects TRBV7-2 to TRBJ2-5, with 9 bases that match TRBD1. V shed 1 base and J 4 bases; nucleotides not matched to a gene: 10. The CDR3 runs 17 residues. Germline lookup yields CDR1 SGHTA and CDR2 FQGNSA. The CDR3 nucleotides read TGTGCCAGCAGCTTAGGTCTCAGACAGGGGGGAGGAGAGACCCAGTACTTC. Translation gives CASSLGLRQGGGETQYF.

This chain links TRBV11-2 with TRBJ1-1; D remains ambiguous. CDR3 length: 15 residues. V was trimmed by 0 bases and J by 1 base, leaving 9 bases between them. Per germline, CDR1 SGHAT and CDR2 FQNNGV. This CDR3 reads CASSLEEGGNTEAFF. CDR3 bases: TGTGCCAGCAGCTTAGAAGAGGGCGGGAACACTGAAGCTTTCTTT.

The chain recombines TRBV27 with TRBJ2-1; D not resolved. Trimming removed 5 bases at V and 7 bases at J, with 9 bases between. The length of the CDR3 is 12 residues. Germline V gene sequence: CDR1 MNHEY, CDR2 SMNVEV (reference sequence). CDR3 DNA: TGTGCCAGCAGTCAGAACAGAAATGAGCAGTTCTTC. Its translation: CASSQNRNEQFF.

The V and J genes are TRBV7-3 and TRBJ2-1; 14 bases agree with TRBD2. The CDR3 runs 15 residues. J lost 9 bases, V lost 5 bases, and 6 bases had no gene match. Germline values: CDR1 SGHTA, CDR2 FQGTGA. This CDR3 is CASSLGLAGGTEQFF. For the CDR3, the DNA is TGTGCCAGCAGCCTTGGACTAGCGGGAGGAACTGAGCAGTTCTTC.

The rearrangement links TRBV23-1 to TRBJ2-7; the match to TRBD1 covers 7 bases. TRBV23-1 carries the ORF label, with uncertain function. The CDR3 sequence is 14 residues long. Trimming at V came to 9 bases and at J to 2 bases, leaving 10 bases not matched to a gene. CDR3 protein: CARSRQGRPYEQYF. The CDR3 DNA reads as TGCGCCAGATCCCGACAGGGACGGCCCTACGAGCAGTACTTC.

The rearrangement joins TRBV6-4 to TRBJ2-1, with 7 bases fitting TRBD2. CDR1 and CDR2 from the germline V gene are MRHNA and SNTAGT. CDR3 size: 15 residues. Unmatched junction bases numbered 12, after V lost 6 bases and J lost 7 bases. The CDR3 nucleotides are TGTGCCAGCAGATTACTGGCGGGAGTAACTAATGAGCAGTTCTTC. Amino acid sequence: CASRLLAGVTNEQFF.

V usage is TRBV7-9 and J usage is TRBJ1-1, with 8 bases that match TRBD1. The CDR3 has 15 amino acids. Trimming at V came to 1 base and at J to 3 bases, leaving 4 bases not matched to a gene. Germline CDR1 is SEHNR and CDR2 is FQNEAQ (reference sequence). The CDR3 DNA reads as TGTGCCAGCAGCTTAGGTTCAGGGGGCGACACTGAAGCTTTCTTT. It codes for CASSLGSGGDTEAFF. Filled out from reference TRBV7-9 and TRBJ1-1, the complete variable domain reads DTGVSQNPRHKITKRGQNVTFRCDPISEHNRLYWYRQTLGQGPEFLTYFQNEAQLEKSRLLSDRFSAERPKGSFSTLEIQRTEQGDSAMYLCASSLGSGGDTEAFFGQGTRLTVV.

The CDR3 coding sequence is TGCAGCGTCCGGCTGGCGGAACGCTACAATGAGCAGTTCTTC. It yields the protein CSVRLAERYNEQFF. The chain uses TRBV29-1 and TRBJ2-1; D not resolved. Trimming cost V 6 bases and J 3 bases, with 15 bases left between them. CDR1 is SQVTM, CDR2 ANQGSEA, per germline. CDR3 length equals 14 residues.

V usage is TRBV5-1 and J usage is TRBJ2-2, with TRBD2 matching 15 bases. The CDR3 spans 16 residues. The germline V gene encodes CDR1 SGHRS and CDR2 YFSETQ. The ends lost 4 bases at V and 5 bases at J; junction bases unmatched: 3. CDR3 nucleotides: TGCGCCAGCAGCCCGGGGACTAGCGGGAGGACCGGGGAGCTGTTTTTT. Translating it yields CASSPGTSGRTGELFF.

The V and J genes are TRBV6-1 and TRBJ1-3; 10 nucleotides line up with TRBD1. V shed 3 bases and J 10 bases; nucleotides not matched to a gene: 3. Germline CDR1 reads MNHNS; CDR2 reads SASEGT. The CDR3 has 13 residues. CDR3 DNA sequence: TGTGCCAGCAGTGAGGGGACAGGGGTTACCATATATTTT. Its translation is CASSEGTGVTIYF.

The count of this clone is one. The CDR3 bases are TGTGCCAGCAGTGAACAGAGCTCCTACAATGAGCAGTTCTTC. Amino acid sequence: CASSEQSSYNEQFF. J is TRBJ2-1 and V is TRBV6-4; no clear D. This CDR3 has 14 amino acids. Germline CDR1 reads MRHNA; CDR2 reads SNTAGT. V gave up 3 bases and J gave up 0 bases, with 6 bases separating them.

With respect to this clone: Its ends do not fully match the called genes, so a read error is possible. V and J are TRBV28 and TRBJ2-1; 7 nucleotides agree with TRBD2. The V gene's germline CDR1 is MDHEN and CDR2 SYDVKM. This CDR3 has 12 amino acids. Here the CDR3 reads CASRPGLVGPIF. In DNA form, the CDR3 reads TGTGCCAGCAGACCCGGACTAGTGGGTCCTATCTTC.

The rearrangement joins TRBV5-5 to TRBJ2-1; TRBD1 agrees at 8 bases. Germline values: CDR1 SGHKS, CDR2 YYEKEE (reference sequence). This CDR3 region has 16 residues. The J segment lost 0 bases and the V segment lost 4 bases, leaving 6 bases of the junction unmatched. The CDR3 region is CASSLPDRDSYNEQFF. CDR3 in DNA: TGTGCCAGCAGCCTCCCGGACAGGGACTCCTACAATGAGCAGTTCTTC.

The chain has TRBV11-2 and TRBJ2-2, with D perhaps TRBD2 (6 bases). The CDR3 consists of 18 residues. V lost 4 bases to trimming and J lost 5 bases, with 23 bases between them. In germline, CDR1 is SGHAT, CDR2 FQNNGV. The CDR3, as DNA: TGTGCCAGCAGCTCTTTAGATGGGATAGGGAGGCGGACCGGGGAGCTGTTTTTT. It yields the protein CASSSLDGIGRRTGELFF.

The gene calls are TRBV7-9 and TRBJ1-1, with TRBD1 matching 8 bases. The CDR3 extends over 14 amino acids. Germline V gene sequence: CDR1 SEHNR, CDR2 FQNEAQ (reference sequence). Unmatched junction bases numbered 2, after V lost 1 base and J lost 4 bases. The CDR3: CASSLVTGATEAFF. The DNA for the CDR3 is TGTGCCAGCAGCTTAGTGACAGGGGCCACTGAAGCTTTCTTT. Complete variable domain (other parts from reference TRBV7-9 and TRBJ1-1): DTGVSQNPRHKITKRGQNVTFRCDPISEHNRLYWYRQTLGQGPEFLTYFQNEAQLEKSRLLSDRFSAERPKGSFSTLEIQRTEQGDSAMYLCASSLVTGATEAFFGQGTRLTVV.

This sequence joins TRBV5-1 and TRBJ2-7; weak D call: TRBD1 (5 bases). V gave up 0 bases and J gave up 3 bases, with 13 bases separating them. The CDR3 is made up of 15 amino acids. Germline V CDR1 and CDR2: SGHRS, YFSETQ. CDR3 residues: CASSLGRATVYEQYF. CDR3 DNA sequence: TGCGCCAGCAGCTTGGGCAGGGCTACAGTCTACGAGCAGTACTTC.

The rearrangement links TRBV11-2 to TRBJ1-2, with D perhaps TRBD1 (6 bases). Trimming pared 2 bases from V and 6 bases from J, leaving 16 bases between. Germline CDR1 SGHAT, CDR2 FQNNGV. CDR3 length: 15 amino acids. The CDR3 sequence is CASSLSKQGRDGYTF. In DNA, the CDR3 is TGTGCCAGCAGCTTAAGTAAACAGGGAAGAGATGGCTACACCTTC.

This clone was found once. This chain connects TRBV6-2 or TRBV6-3 to TRBJ1-1, with 10 bases matching TRBD1. The CDR3 sequence is 15 residues long. Germline-derived CDR1 and CDR2 are MNHEY and SVGEGT. J was trimmed by 5 bases and V by 0 bases; bases with no gene match: 3. The CDR3 nucleotides are TGTGCCAGCAGTTACTCGACAGGGGGCCCTACTGAAGCTTTCTTT. Encoded protein: CASSYSTGGPTEAFF.

The V call is TRBV7-3, the J call TRBJ2-1; TRBD2 matches 7 bases. The V and J ends lost 2 bases and 2 bases, in that order; junction bases with no gene match: 6. CDR1 is SGHTA, CDR2 FQGTGA, per germline. This CDR3 is built from 16 residues. CDR3 amino acids: CASSLRPGLPYNEQFF. The CDR3 DNA reads TGTGCCAGCAGCTTACGACCGGGACTACCCTACAATGAGCAGTTCTTC.

J is TRBJ1-1 and V is TRBV7-6, with a weak D call TRBD1 (5 bases). CDR1 and CDR2 from the germline V gene are SGHVS and FNYEAQ. V was trimmed by 5 bases and J by 12 bases, leaving 16 bases between them. CDR3 size: 12 residues. The CDR3 DNA follows: TGTGCCAGCAGCGACAGCCCCTCAGCGTCTTTCTTT. Its translation: CASSDSPSASFF.

The chain combines TRBV19 with TRBJ1-2, with TRBD1 matching 7 bases. This CDR3 comprises 14 residues. After removal of 7 bases from V and 1 base from J, the junction contained 6 bases not matched to a gene. The germline CDR1 and CDR2 sequences are LNHDA and SQIVND (reference sequence). The CDR3 here is CASTDRDGNYGYTF. CDR3 in DNA: TGTGCCAGTACAGACAGGGACGGTAACTATGGCTACACCTTC.

The rearrangement joins TRBV10-1 to TRBJ2-1; 8 bases fit TRBD1. This CDR3 is built from 12 residues. CDR1 is WNHNN, CDR2 SYGVQD, per germline (reference sequence). V gave up 8 bases and J gave up 7 bases; unmatched junction bases: 4. The CDR3 reads CASGNRGNEQFF. The CDR3 DNA is TGCGCCAGCGGGAACAGGGGGAATGAGCAGTTCTTC.

V gene TRBV29-1 combines with J gene TRBJ2-1, with 10 bases that match TRBD2. CDR3 length: 15 residues. In germline, CDR1 is SQVTM, CDR2 ANQGSEA. V lost 7 bases, J lost 9 bases, and 15 bases stayed unmatched. CDR3 nucleotide sequence: TGCAGCGCTAGGGGACTAGCGTTAATAACCGGTGAGCAGTTCTTC. Its translation: CSARGLALITGEQFF.